Below, 6 T cell receptor beta chains from the same sample are listed, as sequenced in a study of beta chain features in type 1 diabetes. Study-level findings and limits: Among patients with Type 1 diabetes, TCRB CDR3s were moderately but significantly shorter in every one of the four CD4+ subsets.

The sequenced template was cDNA made from the entire isolated RNA. Generated by immunoSEQ multiplex PCR, the TCRdb table keeps only in-frame clones and is missing some. This sample carries roughly 290,000 clones, about 15% of them seen once, and the ten largest clones take less than 0.02%. The antigens these receptors bind are not known. The source material was naive CD4+ T cells from blood. The receptors derive from a young man with type 1 diabetes.

This clone showed up just a few times. The chain recombines TRBV25-1 with TRBJ2-3, with TRBD2 identical over 10 bases. This CDR3 comprises 16 residues. Germline lookup yields CDR1 MGHDK and CDR2 SYGVNS. The V and J ends lost 1 base and 4 bases, in that order; junction bases with no gene match: 5. The CDR3 reads CASSESLAGVADTQYF. CDR3 nucleotide sequence: TGTGCCAGCAGTGAATCGCTAGCGGGAGTGGCAGATACGCAGTATTTT. The full variable domain, its missing parts supplied by reference TRBV25-1 and TRBJ2-3, is EADIYQTPRYLVIGTGKKITLECSQTMGHDKMYWYQQDPGMELHLIHYSYGVNSTEKGDLSSESTVSRIRTEHFPLTLESARPSHTSQYLCASSESLAGVADTQYFGPGTRLTVL.

This chain connects TRBV27 to TRBJ2-1, with 10 bases that match TRBD2. J was trimmed by 4 bases and V by 4 bases; bases with no gene match: 7. Germline V lookup: CDR1 MNHEY, CDR2 SMNVEV (reference sequence). This CDR3 spans 16 amino acids. The CDR3 region is CASSSIQRGGYNEQFF. The DNA for the CDR3 is TGTGCCAGCAGTTCCATCCAGCGGGGGGGATACAATGAGCAGTTCTTC.

This clone was observed a handful of times. This rearrangement joins TRBV18 to TRBJ2-3; no reliable D call. Trimming pared 3 bases from V and 4 bases from J, leaving 8 bases between. Germline CDR1 reads KGHSH; CDR2 reads LQKENI. The CDR3 extends over 13 amino acids. The chain's CDR3 is CASSPRGPDTQYF. CDR3 DNA: TGTGCCAGCTCACCGCGAGGCCCAGATACGCAGTATTTT.

This clone was observed a handful of times. The rearrangement uses TRBV10-3 and TRBJ2-3; 8 bases are a match to TRBD2. The ends lost 5 bases at V and 3 bases at J; junction bases unmatched: 7. The CDR3 is made up of 15 amino acids. CDR1 and CDR2 from the germline V gene are ENHRY and SYGVKD. CDR3 sequence reads: CAISRAGARTDTQYF. As DNA, the CDR3 is TGTGCCATCAGTAGAGCGGGGGCTAGGACAGATACGCAGTATTTT.

With respect to this clone: This sample also contains other DNA sequences that code for the same CDR3. The V and J genes are TRBV5-1 and TRBJ2-1, with D possibly matching TRBD1 (6 bases). This CDR3 is built from 12 residues. Germline CDR1 reads SGHRS; CDR2 reads YFSETQ. The V end was cut by 3 bases, the J end by 7 bases, with 8 bases between. CDR3 coding DNA: TGCGCCAGCAGCTCCAGGGGAAATGAGCAGTTCTTC. Translating gives CASSSRGNEQFF.

The CDR3 sequence is CSAWRISTDTQYF. The CDR3 region has the DNA TGCAGCGCCTGGAGAATTAGCACAGATACGCAGTATTTT. The V and J genes are TRBV29-1 and TRBJ2-3; D ambiguous. CDR3 length: 13 residues. V lost 7 bases to trimming and J lost 0 bases, with 11 bases between them. Germline V gene sequence: CDR1 SQVTM, CDR2 ANQGSEA.